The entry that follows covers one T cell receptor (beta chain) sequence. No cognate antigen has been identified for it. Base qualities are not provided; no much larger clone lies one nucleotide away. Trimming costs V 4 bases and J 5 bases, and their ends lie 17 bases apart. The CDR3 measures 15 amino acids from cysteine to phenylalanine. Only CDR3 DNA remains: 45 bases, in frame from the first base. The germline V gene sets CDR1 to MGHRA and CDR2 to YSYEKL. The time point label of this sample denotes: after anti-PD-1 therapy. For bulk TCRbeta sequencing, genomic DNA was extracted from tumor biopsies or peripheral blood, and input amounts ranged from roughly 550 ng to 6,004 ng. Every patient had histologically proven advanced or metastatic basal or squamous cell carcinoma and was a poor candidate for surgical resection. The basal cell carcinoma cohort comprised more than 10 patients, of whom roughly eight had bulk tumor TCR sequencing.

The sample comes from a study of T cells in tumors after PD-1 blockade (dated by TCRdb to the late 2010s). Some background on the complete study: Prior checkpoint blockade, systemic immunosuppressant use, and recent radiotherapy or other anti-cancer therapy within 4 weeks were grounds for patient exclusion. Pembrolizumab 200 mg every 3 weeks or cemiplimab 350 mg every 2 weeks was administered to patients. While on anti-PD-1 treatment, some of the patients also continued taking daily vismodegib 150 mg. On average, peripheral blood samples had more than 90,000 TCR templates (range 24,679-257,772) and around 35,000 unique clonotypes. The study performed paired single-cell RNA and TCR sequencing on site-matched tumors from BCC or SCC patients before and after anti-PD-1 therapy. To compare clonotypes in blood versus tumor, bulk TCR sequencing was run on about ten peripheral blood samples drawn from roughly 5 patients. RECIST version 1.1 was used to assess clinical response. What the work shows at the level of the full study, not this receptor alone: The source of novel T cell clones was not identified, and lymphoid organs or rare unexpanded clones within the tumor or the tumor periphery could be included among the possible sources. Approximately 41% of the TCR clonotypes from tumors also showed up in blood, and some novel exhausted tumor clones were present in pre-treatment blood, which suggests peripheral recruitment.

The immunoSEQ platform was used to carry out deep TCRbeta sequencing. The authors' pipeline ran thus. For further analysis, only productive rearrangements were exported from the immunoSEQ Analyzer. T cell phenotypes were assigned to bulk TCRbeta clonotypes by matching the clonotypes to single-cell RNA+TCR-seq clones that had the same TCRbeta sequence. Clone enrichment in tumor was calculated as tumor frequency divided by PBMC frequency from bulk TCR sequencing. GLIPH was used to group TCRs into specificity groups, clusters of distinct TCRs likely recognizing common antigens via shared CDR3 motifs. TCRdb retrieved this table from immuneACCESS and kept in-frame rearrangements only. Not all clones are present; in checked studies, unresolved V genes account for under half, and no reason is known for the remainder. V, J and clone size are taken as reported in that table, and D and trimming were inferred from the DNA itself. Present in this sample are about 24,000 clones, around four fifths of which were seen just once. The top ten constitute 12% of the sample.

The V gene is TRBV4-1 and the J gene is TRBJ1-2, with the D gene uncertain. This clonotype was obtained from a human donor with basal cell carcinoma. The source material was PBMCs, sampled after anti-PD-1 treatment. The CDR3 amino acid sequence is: CASSPRTREVYGYTF. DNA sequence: TGCGCCAGCAGCCCTCGGACCCGAGAGGTTTATGGCTACACCTTC.